Sequencing of this TCR beta chain was carried out in a study of CD8+ T cells in alopecia areata. Reverse transcribed after extraction, RNA yielded cDNA as the sequencing template. The assay was immunoSEQ multiplex PCR, and TCRdb's table has in-frame clones only and misses some. The sample carries 150,000 to 200,000 clones, under 80% recorded once. Germline lookup yields CDR1 GTSNPN and CDR2 SVGIG (reference sequence). J was trimmed by 7 bases and V by 8 bases; bases with no gene match: 10. CDR3 length: 12 residues. Study findings and constraints: Higher clonality and more expanded CD8+ clones appeared in lesional than normal scalp.

As concerns this clone: Its antigen is not known.

The treatment: oral pan-JAK inhibitor, 5-10 mg twice daily. The chain links TRBV30 to TRBJ2-5; 7 bases agree with TRBD2. The sequence was obtained from a human donor with alopecia areata. The source material was CD4+ T cells sorted from blood, sampled at roughly week 49, from a patient treated with tofacitinib. In DNA form, the CDR3 reads TGTGCCGCCTCTAGCGGAGGGGTGACCCAGTACTTC. Protein sequence: CAASSGGVTQYF.